This is a list of T cell receptor beta chains from one sample in a study of T cells in Graves' hyperthyroidism and ophthalmopathy. TCRdb fed the multiplex PCR reads into MiXCR, producing one record per CDR3 protein. In the table there are hundreds of thousands of distinct CDR3 sequences, 12% to 15% of which are singletons. Sequencing input: blood. The receptors stem from a woman aged 40 to 49 with Graves' ophthalmopathy. Each CDR3 is given with its conserved first and last residue. Each record gives: V gene, D gene, J gene, clone size, CDR3 DNA, CDR3 protein. The D gene is left open where the match is weak. Not all rows give a size; the values are once, few, many and, for expanded clones, a class.

>TRBV7-9|-|TRBJ2-7|many
TGTGCCAGCAGCACCCTTGAGGGGGGTCGCGAGCAGTACTTC
CASSTLEGGREQYF
>TRBV6-1|TRBD2|TRBJ2-1|few
TGTGCCAGCAGGGGGGGACTAGCCTACGACAATGAGCAGTTCTTC
CASRGGLAYDNEQFF
>TRBV7-9|TRBD1|TRBJ2-2|-
TGTGCCAGCAGCTGGGGGACAGTTTCTTCCGGGGAGCTGTTTTTT
CASSWGTVSSGELFF
>TRBV28|-|TRBJ1-1|-
TGTGCCAGCAGTTTATCCCGGAGGGGGAGAACTGAAGCTTTCTTT
CASSLSRRGRTEAFF
>TRBV5-4|-|TRBJ1-1|few
TGTGCCAGCAGCTTCCAGGGACTGATGAACACTGAAGCTTTCTTT
CASSFQGLMNTEAFF
>TRBV28|TRBD2|TRBJ2-1|many
TGTGCCAGCAGCTCATTTACTAGCGGGAACTACAATGAGCAGTTCTTC
CASSSFTSGNYNEQFF
>TRBV6-1|-|TRBJ1-5|many
TGTGCCAGCAGTCCTTACGCGAGCAATCAGCCCCAGCATTTT
CASSPYASNQPQHF
>TRBV5-1|TRBD1|TRBJ1-2|-
TGCGCCAGCAGTAGGGGGCCAGGCTCGCCTGGCTACACCTTC
CASSRGPGSPGYTF
>TRBV20-1|-|TRBJ2-7|few
TGCAGTGCTAGAGATCTAGAGGGTGGTACCTACGAGCAGTACTTC
CSARDLEGGTYEQYF
>TRBV19|-|TRBJ2-2|-
TGTGCCAGTAACGGGGCGAGGGGGTCCGGGGAGCTGTTTTTT
CASNGARGSGELFF
>TRBV18|TRBD2|TRBJ2-3|few
TGTGCCAGCTCACCCTTAGCGGGAGGACTCACGGATACGCAGTATTTT
CASSPLAGGLTDTQYF
>TRBV6-1|TRBD1|TRBJ1-4|-
TGTGCCAGCAGTACAGCGACAGGGCGGAATAATGAAAAACTGTTTTTT
CASSTATGRNNEKLFF
>TRBV6-5|-|TRBJ1-4|few
TGTGCCAGCAGTTATCGAGCAGAGGCCCTTTTCAATAATGAAAAACTGTTTTTT
CASSYRAEALFNNEKLFF
>TRBV3-1|-|TRBJ1-2|few
TGTGCCAGCAGCCAAGATGGGCAGGAGTATGGCTACACCTTC
CASSQDGQEYGYTF
>TRBV24-1|-|TRBJ2-3|many
TGTGCCACCAGAGGGACAAACACAGATACGCAGTATTTT
CATRGTNTDTQYF
>TRBV7-9|-|TRBJ2-5|many
TGTGCCAGCAGCAGTGATGGAAAGCGGCCCCAAGAGACCCAGTACTTC
CASSSDGKRPQETQYF
>TRBV7-9|TRBD2|TRBJ2-1|-
TGTGCCAGCAGCTCACGGGCTAGCGGGACGTACAATGAGCAGTTCTTC
CASSSRASGTYNEQFF
>TRBV12-3/TRBV12-4|-|TRBJ2-2|many
TGTGCCAGCAGTGACCCGAGGGGCGGAAACACCGGGGAGCTGTTTTTT
CASSDPRGGNTGELFF
>TRBV2|TRBD1|TRBJ1-4|few
TGTGCCAGCAGTGGGGGACAGGGGACTAATGAAAAACTGTTTTTT
CASSGGQGTNEKLFF
>TRBV15|-|TRBJ1-2|-
TGTGCCACCAGCAGAGGGACAGACTATGGCTACACCTTC
CATSRGTDYGYTF